Listed below are T cell receptor beta chains from one sample, sequenced in a study of blood T cell repertoires in COVID-19. TCRdb's table, derived via immunoSEQ multiplex PCR, lists solely in-frame clones and lacks some. Of fewer than 200,000 clones listed, roughly 85% were seen once; the top ten hold approximately 4.7%. The sequenced sample was PBMCs or T cells enriched from blood (not recorded which). The receptor source for this set is a woman aged 45-60 years who had recovered from COVID-19. CDR3s include the opening cysteine and the closing phenylalanine or tryptophan. A D gene is named only where the DNA matches it firmly. Part of the rows lack a size; the others show once, few, many or a class for expanded clones.

clone_size,j_call,v_call,d_call,cdr3_aa,cdr3_nt
.,TRBJ1-5,TRBV6-5,.,CASSLTGPNQPQHF,TGTGCCAGCAGTCTGACAGGCCCCAATCAGCCCCAGCATTTT
.,TRBJ2-3,TRBV11-2,.,CASSLGPWPQYF,TGTGCCAGCAGCTTAGGGCCCTGGCCGCAGTATTTT
.,TRBJ2-1,TRBV9,TRBD2,CASSVSGQVNEQFF,TGTGCCAGCAGCGTTAGCGGGCAAGTGAATGAGCAGTTCTTC
few,TRBJ1-2,TRBV6-1,TRBD1,CASSDLNPGGIGYTF,TGTGCCAGCAGTGACCTAAACCCAGGGGGTATTGGCTACACCTTC
.,TRBJ1-1,TRBV5-6,.,CASSLLGQGLNGAEAFF,TGTGCCAGCAGCTTGCTGGGGCAGGGGCTGAATGGGGCCGAAGCTTTCTTT
.,TRBJ2-3,TRBV14,.,CASSQIGQVSTDTQYF,TGTGCCAGCAGCCAAATTGGGCAGGTTAGCACAGATACGCAGTATTTT
few,TRBJ2-2,TRBV6-5,.,CASTSFRGTGELFF,TGTGCCAGCACCTCCTTCCGGGGCACCGGGGAGCTGTTTTTT
.,TRBJ1-1,TRBV29-1,.,CSVNLGGAAFF,TGCAGCGTTAACTTGGGAGGGGCGGCTTTCTTT
.,TRBJ1-1,TRBV30,.,CAWSVRGTFNTEAFF,TGTGCCTGGAGTGTAAGGGGGACCTTTAACACTGAAGCTTTCTTT
.,TRBJ1-5,TRBV7-9,.,CASSLGQGSQHF,TGTGCCAGCAGCTTAGGCCAGGGTTCCCAGCATTTT
once,TRBJ2-1,TRBV2,TRBD2,CASSLQTSVNEQFF,TGTGCCAGCAGCCTACAGACTAGCGTCAATGAGCAGTTCTTC
.,TRBJ2-1,TRBV9,.,CASSAYRGNNEQFF,TGTGCCAGCAGCGCATACCGGGGAAACAATGAGCAGTTCTTC
.,TRBJ1-5,TRBV5-1,TRBD1,CASSLGQEQPQHF,TGCGCCAGCAGCCTTGGACAGGAACAGCCCCAGCATTTT
.,TRBJ1-5,TRBV30,TRBD1,CAWSAKTGGGQPQHF,TGTGCCTGGAGTGCCAAGACAGGGGGCGGCCAGCCCCAGCATTTT
few,TRBJ2-1,TRBV5-4,TRBD1,CASSQGGPSSYNEQFF,TGTGCCAGCAGCCAAGGGGGCCCCAGCTCCTACAATGAGCAGTTCTTC
.,TRBJ2-3,TRBV9,TRBD2,CASSVLPSGGTKPNTDTQYF,TGTGCCAGCAGCGTACTCCCTAGCGGGGGGACCAAACCAAACACAGATACGCAGTATTTT
.,TRBJ1-2,TRBV30,TRBD1,CAWRDLGPGTGNEGYTF,TGTGCCTGGAGGGATCTAGGTCCCGGGACAGGGAATGAGGGCTACACCTTC
.,TRBJ1-2,TRBV5-6,.,CASSASEGGYTF,TGTGCCAGCAGCGCCTCGGAGGGGGGCTACACCTTC
.,TRBJ1-2,TRBV19,TRBD1,CASSMPNRGDGYTF,TGTGCCAGTAGTATGCCCAACAGGGGTGATGGCTACACCTTC
.,TRBJ1-1,TRBV5-6,TRBD1,CASTPLGTGRGTEAFF,TGTGCCAGCACTCCCCTGGGGACAGGGAGAGGGACTGAAGCTTTCTTT
.,TRBJ2-6,TRBV29-1,.,CSVQFQQVAGANVLTF,TGCAGCGTTCAGTTTCAACAGGTGGCTGGGGCCAACGTCCTGACTTTC
.,TRBJ1-1,TRBV9,.,CASSAGRNTEAFF,TGTGCCAGCAGCGCTGGGAGGAACACTGAAGCTTTCTTT
.,TRBJ1-3,TRBV13,.,CASTRREGNTIYF,TGTGCCAGCACCCGACGGGAGGGAAACACCATATATTTT
once,TRBJ1-1,TRBV5-1,.,CASSLLSGNTEAFF,TGCGCCAGCAGCTTGTTATCCGGGAACACTGAAGCTTTCTTT
once,TRBJ1-5,TRBV27,.,CASSLGGSGQPQHF,TGTGCCAGCAGTTTAGGAGGATCCGGTCAGCCCCAGCATTTT
.,TRBJ2-5,TRBV7-2,.,CASSLGRTSQETQYF,TGTGCCAGCAGCTTAGGGAGGACTTCCCAAGAGACCCAGTACTTC
.,TRBJ1-1,TRBV5-6,.,CASSLAGVAEAFF,TGTGCCAGCAGCTTGGCAGGGGTGGCTGAAGCTTTCTTT